The 29 T cell receptor beta chains in this list originate from one sample, sequenced in a study of OX40 agonist ivuxolimab in advanced cancers. Produced via immunoSEQ multiplex PCR; TCRdb's table is partial and in-frame only. The sample includes some 58,000 clones, 87% seen only once; the top ten take 0.6% to 0.7%. The sequencing used CD4+ or CD8+ T cells sorted from blood, collected in a trial of the OX40 agonist ivuxolimab. The receptors were gathered from an adult with an advanced solid tumor such as melanoma, head and neck, liver or kidney cancer.

The chain has TRBV5-1 and TRBJ1-1, with 12 bases matching TRBD1. The CDR3 is 16 residues long. Per germline, CDR1 SGHRS and CDR2 YFSETQ. V lost 0 bases to trimming and J lost 4 bases; unmatched junction nucleotides: 4. CDR3 region: CASSLEGTGGLTEAFF. As DNA, the CDR3 is TGCGCCAGCAGCTTGGAAGGGACAGGGGGCCTCACTGAAGCTTTCTTT.

This clone was seen once. CDR3 amino acids: CASSLGGNSGNTIYF. The CDR3 DNA sequence: TGTGCCAGCAGCTTGGGGGGAAACTCTGGAAACACCATATATTTT. The V gene is TRBV5-5, the J gene TRBJ1-3; D is undetermined. The V and J ends lost 0 bases and 0 bases respectively, with 7 bases between them. Germline-derived CDR1 and CDR2 are SGHKS and YYEKEE (reference sequence). CDR3 length equals 15 residues.

The rearrangement uses TRBV6-1 and TRBJ2-3, with TRBD1 as a possible D gene (5 bases). Germline loops: CDR1 MNHNS, CDR2 SASEGT. The V and J ends lost 0 bases and 1 base respectively, with 11 bases between them. There are 16 residues in the CDR3. Here the CDR3 reads CASSEAAGLGTDTQYF. CDR3 bases: TGTGCCAGCAGTGAAGCGGCAGGGCTAGGCACAGATACGCAGTATTTT.

J is TRBJ2-3 and V is TRBV5-6; D not resolved. Germline values: CDR1 SGHDT, CDR2 YYEEEE. Trimming removed 1 base at V and 1 base at J, with 13 bases between. The CDR3 has 16 amino acids. In nucleotides, the CDR3 is TGTGCCAGCAGCTTGCGGGTCGAGAGTGGCACAGATACGCAGTATTTT. The encoded protein is CASSLRVESGTDTQYF.

This clone was observed a handful of times. V gene TRBV4-2 combines with J gene TRBJ1-5; perhaps TRBD1 as D (5 bases). The V end was cut by 4 bases, the J end by 2 bases, with 12 bases between. Per germline, CDR1 LGHNA and CDR2 YNFKEQ. The CDR3 has 15 residues. The CDR3 coding sequence is TGTGCCAGCAGCCTGCAGGGTGTGGGCAATCAGCCCCAGCATTTT. Its translation: CASSLQGVGNQPQHF.

The J gene is TRBJ2-7, the V gene TRBV6-6, with D perhaps matching TRBD2 (5 bases). CDR1 is MNHNY and CDR2 is SVGAGI in the germline V gene (reference sequence). V lost 5 bases and J lost 0, with 14 bases in between. CDR3 length equals 15 residues. As DNA, the CDR3 is TGTGCCAGCAGTAGCGGAATAAGCTACTCCTACGAGCAGTACTTC. Amino acid sequence: CASSSGISYSYEQYF.

This chain uses TRBV5-6 with TRBJ1-2, with 8 bases fitting TRBD1. The germline V gene encodes CDR1 SGHDT and CDR2 YYEEEE. V gave up 3 bases and J gave up 7 bases; unmatched junction bases: 11. This CDR3 contains 15 residues. Here the CDR3 reads CASSSSDRVALGYTF. The DNA for the CDR3 is TGTGCCAGCAGCTCCTCGGACAGGGTGGCTCTTGGCTACACCTTC.

V gene TRBV19 combines with J gene TRBJ1-3, with D unclear. Between the trimmed V and J ends, which lost 1 base and 3 bases, there was a span of 4 bases. This CDR3 contains 13 residues. From germline, CDR1 is LNHDA and CDR2 SQIVND (reference sequence). Here the CDR3 reads CASSIVLGNTIYF. As DNA, the CDR3 is TGTGCCAGTAGTATAGTCCTTGGAAACACCATATATTTT.

This clone was observed a handful of times. The chain combines TRBV2 with TRBJ2-1; tentative D call: TRBD1 (6 bases). In germline, CDR1 is SNHLY, CDR2 FYNNEI. The CDR3 has 14 amino acids. Between the trimmed V and J ends, which lost 3 bases and 2 bases, there was a span of 8 bases. CDR3: CASSDRGPYNEQFF. CDR3 bases: TGTGCCAGCAGTGACAGGGGACCCTACAATGAGCAGTTCTTC.

The chain is built from TRBV19 and TRBJ2-7; 7 bases match TRBD2. The junction had 6 bases not matched to a gene; V was cut back by 3 bases and J by 7 bases. The germline gives CDR1 LNHDA, CDR2 SQIVND (reference sequence). The CDR3 runs to 13 residues. Here the CDR3 DNA reads TGTGCCAGTAGTATTGGGCGGGGGAAGGAGCAGTACTTC. Amino acids: CASSIGRGKEQYF.

The chain couples TRBV5-1 to TRBJ2-7; D gene unclear. Germline V gene data show CDR1 as SGHRS and CDR2 as YFSETQ. Trimming removed 4 bases at V and 0 bases at J, with 11 bases between. This CDR3 region has 14 residues. In DNA, the CDR3 is TGCGCCAGCAGCCCCGGGCTCAGCTCCTACGAGCAGTACTTC. Encoded protein: CASSPGLSSYEQYF.

A single count supports this clone. The V call is TRBV6-5, the J call TRBJ1-4; D ambiguous. This CDR3 is 16 amino acids long. Trimming pared 1 base from V and 0 bases from J, leaving 9 bases between. Germline V gene lookup returns CDR1 MNHEY and CDR2 SVGAGI. CDR3 amino acids: CASSYLRFSTNEKLFF. The CDR3 coding sequence is TGTGCCAGCAGTTACTTGCGATTTTCAACTAATGAAAAACTGTTTTTT.

This chain connects TRBV9 to TRBJ2-2; the match to TRBD2 covers 10 bases. The trim removed 0 bases at V and 7 bases at J, leaving 9 bases unmatched. Germline CDR1 is SGDLS and CDR2 is YYNGEE. The CDR3 totals 17 residues. The CDR3 sequence is CASSVEVAGGYNGELFF. The CDR3 region has the DNA TGTGCCAGCAGCGTAGAAGTAGCGGGAGGTTACAACGGGGAGCTGTTTTTT.

The chain joins TRBV27 to TRBJ1-4; the D is unclear. The CDR3 totals 12 residues. The ends were cut back, 9 bases at V and 9 bases at J, with 14 bases in the middle. Germline CDR1 reads MNHEY; CDR2 reads SMNVEV (reference sequence). As DNA, the CDR3 is TGTGCCAGTCGATATACGGGTCAAAAACTGTTTTTT. Amino acid sequence: CASRYTGQKLFF.

The rearrangement joins TRBV7-2 to TRBJ1-6; possible D gene TRBD1, 5 bases. The V end lost 2 bases, the J end lost 10 bases, and 15 bases lay between the germline ends. The length of the CDR3 is 15 residues. Germline assignment: CDR1 SGHTA and CDR2 FQGNSA. In nucleotides, the CDR3 is TGTGCCAGCAGCTTAAGGCAGGGTCTCAAATCACCCCTCCACTTT. This codes for CASSLRQGLKSPLHF. The complete variable domain, with remaining parts taken from reference TRBV7-2 and TRBJ1-6, reads GAGVSQSPSNKVTEKGKDVELRCDPISGHTALYWYRQSLGQGLEFLIYFQGNSAPDKSGLPSDRFSAERTGGSVSTLTIQRTQQEDSAVYLCASSLRQGLKSPLHFGNGTRLTVT.

The CDR3 here is CASSPKEGGNYEQYF. Here the CDR3 DNA reads TGCGCCAGCAGCCCTAAGGAGGGGGGAAACTACGAGCAGTACTTC. The chain joins TRBV4-1 to TRBJ2-7, with D perhaps being TRBD1 or TRBD2 (6 bases each). Looked up from germline, CDR1 is MGHRA and CDR2 is YSYEKL. The CDR3 sequence is 15 residues long. Trimming shortened V by 4 bases and J by 3 bases, and 16 bases separated the two germline ends.

The CDR3: CASSFLSGSGVNIQYF. The DNA for the CDR3 is TGTGCCAGCAGCTTTCTTAGCGGGTCCGGTGTGAACATTCAGTACTTC. The chain has TRBV5-8 and TRBJ2-4; 7 bases fit TRBD2. CDR3 size: 16 residues. Germline-derived CDR1 and CDR2 are SGHTS and YDEGEE. The V and J ends lost 2 bases and 7 bases, in that order; junction bases with no gene match: 12.

This clone was seen only once. V is TRBV7-2 and J is TRBJ1-1, with a weak D call TRBD1 (6 bases). V was shortened by 1 base and J by 2 bases, with 11 bases between the two germline ends. The CDR3 totals 15 residues. Germline lookup yields CDR1 SGHTA and CDR2 FQGNSA. The CDR3 DNA reads as TGTGCCAGCAGCTTAGTCAGGGGCGCCAACACTGAAGCTTTCTTT. Protein product: CASSLVRGANTEAFF.

The V and J genes are TRBV7-2 and TRBJ1-1; D is unclear. This CDR3 is 11 amino acids long. Germline CDR1 SGHTA, CDR2 FQGNSA. The germline V and J ends were trimmed by 5 bases and 3 bases, with 4 bases remaining between them. CDR3 residues: CASSPDTEAFF. In nucleotides, the CDR3 is TGTGCCAGCAGCCCAGACACTGAAGCTTTCTTT.

The V gene is TRBV5-6, the J gene TRBJ2-7; 10 nucleotides align to TRBD1. Trimming cost V 0 bases and J 3 bases; bases outside gene matches: 9. Germline lookup yields CDR1 SGHDT and CDR2 YYEEEE. The CDR3 has 17 amino acids. CDR3 DNA: TGTGCCAGCAGCTTGGGGCCGACAGGGGGCGATATCTACGAGCAGTACTTC. Translating gives CASSLGPTGGDIYEQYF.

This clone showed up just once. The genes are TRBV25-1 and TRBJ1-6; D unresolved. This CDR3 is 13 amino acids long. Trimming shortened V by 3 bases and J by 9 bases, and 9 bases separated the two germline ends. Germline CDR1 reads MGHDK; CDR2 reads SYGVNS. The CDR3 DNA sequence: TGTGCCAGCAGTGATATAGGCGGTTCACCCCTCCACTTT. Translated: CASSDIGGSPLHF.

A note on this clone: Given a much more abundant clone one base away, this may be a read error. The V gene is TRBV12-5, the J gene TRBJ1-5, with no clear D. Between the trimmed V and J ends, which lost 1 base and 2 bases, there was a span of 15 bases. CDR3 length: 17 amino acids. Per germline, CDR1 LGHNT and CDR2 FRNRAP. CDR3 coding DNA: TGTGCTAGTGGTTTGGCAACCACTGGGCACGGCAATCAGCCCCAGCATTTT. Translation: CASGLATTGHGNQPQHF.

The chain carries TRBV19 and TRBJ2-7, with D possibly being TRBD2 (6 bases). CDR3 length: 13 amino acids. Per germline, CDR1 LNHDA and CDR2 SQIVND (reference sequence). The V and J ends lost 6 bases and 4 bases respectively, with 13 bases between them. CDR3: CASSPRGIYEQYF. The CDR3, as DNA: TGTGCCAGTAGCCCCCGCGGGATATACGAGCAGTACTTC.

The chain uses TRBV6-1 and TRBJ2-7; D may match TRBD1 or TRBD2 (5 bases each). Germline CDR1 reads MNHNS; CDR2 reads SASEGT. With 7 bases removed from V and 5 bases from J, the gap between germline ends came to 18 bases. This CDR3 spans 14 amino acids. The CDR3 here is CASKSGTLVDEQYF. Here the CDR3 DNA reads TGTGCCAGCAAGTCAGGGACCCTGGTGGACGAGCAGTACTTC.

The chain has TRBV30 and TRBJ2-6; D call uncertain. Germline lookup yields CDR1 GTSNPN and CDR2 SVGIG (reference sequence). V gave up 0 bases and J gave up 2 bases, with 8 bases separating them. CDR3 length: 15 amino acids. The CDR3 sequence: CAWSVGGTGANVLTF. The CDR3 region has the DNA TGTGCCTGGAGTGTCGGTGGGACTGGGGCCAACGTCCTGACTTTC.

This clone has just a few counts. The rearrangement joins TRBV19 to TRBJ1-2, with D possibly TRBD1 on 6 matching bases. The length of the CDR3 is 13 residues. V lost 7 bases and J lost 7, with 16 bases in between. CDR1 LNHDA and CDR2 SQIVND come from the germline V gene (reference sequence). The CDR3 loop is CASKVGGRRGYTF. The CDR3 nucleotides read TGTGCCAGTAAGGTCGGGGGGCGCCGTGGCTACACCTTC.

This clone has a handful of counts. This rearrangement joins TRBV7-3 to TRBJ2-7, with TRBD1 as a possible D gene (6 bases). The CDR3 is 14 amino acids. Trimming left V 1 base short and J 2 bases short, with 9 bases between. The V gene's germline CDR1 is SGHTA and CDR2 FQGTGA. The CDR3, as DNA: TGTGCCAGCAGCTTAAAGACAGGCCCCTACGAGCAGTACTTC. Residues: CASSLKTGPYEQYF.

About this clone itself: A junction end diverges from the germline sequence, so it may reflect a read error. The V and J genes are TRBV2 and TRBJ2-1; D is unclear. CDR1 and CDR2 from the germline V gene are SNHLY and FYNNEI. The CDR3 runs to 12 residues. Written as DNA, the CDR3 is TGTGCCAGCAGTGAAACGCACAATAAGCAGTTCTTC. Its protein is CASSETHNKQFF.

J is TRBJ1-2 and V is TRBV6-5; tentatively, D is TRBD1 (5 bases). Deletions cut 2 bases from V and 3 bases from J, with 7 bases between. The CDR3 consists of 13 residues. CDR1 MNHEY and CDR2 SVGAGI come from the germline V gene. CDR3 DNA sequence: TGTGCCAGCAGTTACGGGGCGGACTATGGCTACACCTTC. Translating gives CASSYGADYGYTF.